A single sample gave rise to the 25 T cell receptor beta chains below, sequenced in a study of spatial heterogeneity in lung cancer. TCRdb analysed the 5' RACE reads with MiXCR anew, one entry per CDR3 protein. The sample comprises about 13,000 distinct CDR3 sequences, about 3.8% of which are singletons, and 45% rests with the top ten. Time point given: sample taken at primary tumor resection. Whole RNA from tumor, nontumor lung or frozen PBMC was sequenced unsorted. Source: PBMCs, taken at surgery. Source of these receptors: a male donor with early-stage non-small cell lung cancer.

This clonotype was detected many times. This beta chain is a stray read from a library made for alpha chains; its abundance is not meaningful. The CDR3 nucleotides are TGTGCCAGCATTGAGGGGTTATACGAGCAGTACTTC. Its protein is CASIEGLYEQYF. The chain recombines TRBV6-1 with TRBJ2-7; perhaps D is TRBD1 or TRBD2 (5 bases each). The CDR3 runs 12 residues. The germline CDR1 and CDR2 sequences are MNHNS and SASEGT. The V gene lost 7 bases and the J gene lost 4 bases, with 11 bases spanning the gap.

In this sample, this clonotype turned up many times. A library prepared for alpha chains yielded this beta chain as an off-target read; its size is of little meaning. The rearrangement uses TRBV5-1 and TRBJ2-5; perhaps D is TRBD1 or TRBD2 (5 bases each). There are 15 residues in the CDR3. Germline V gives CDR1 SGHRS, CDR2 YFSETQ. V was clipped by 2 bases and J by 5 bases, with 16 bases between them. The CDR3 region is CASSFGAAEGETQYF. CDR3 sequence (DNA): TGCGCCAGCAGCTTTGGAGCGGCCGAGGGGGAGACCCAGTACTTC.

On this clonotype: Since the library was made to target alpha chains, this beta chain is a stray read and its abundance is not meaningful. The J gene is TRBJ1-2, the V gene TRBV14; no clear D. The CDR3 has 13 residues. The V and J ends lost 3 bases and 4 bases respectively, with 9 bases between them. CDR1 is SGHDN and CDR2 is FVKESK in the germline V gene. The CDR3, as DNA: TGTGCCAGCAGCCATGGTCCCTCCTATGGCTACACCTTC. Translated: CASSHGPSYGYTF.

This clonotype has a count of ten or more. Found in a library prepared for alpha chains, this beta chain is an off-target read, and its abundance has little meaning. This rearrangement joins TRBV4-3 to TRBJ2-3; either TRBD1 or TRBD2 may fit D (5 bases each). This CDR3 spans 14 amino acids. Looked up from germline, CDR1 is LGHNA and CDR2 is YSLEER. V shed 10 bases and J shed 4 bases, with 18 bases lying between them. The CDR3 DNA reads as TGCGCCACCCCAGCGGAAAAGGGGTCAGATACGCAGTATTTT. This codes for CATPAEKGSDTQYF.

This clonotype qualifies as medium-sized. This beta chain came through as a stray read in a library set up for alpha chains, and its size says little. The chain combines TRBV29-1 with TRBJ1-1; D gene unclear. Germline values: CDR1 SQVTM, CDR2 ANQGSEA. This CDR3 comprises 14 residues. V was cut by 0 bases and J by 0 bases, with 8 bases left in between. In DNA, the CDR3 is TGCAGCGTTGAAGAGGCGTACATGAACACTGAAGCTTTCTTT. Translating gives CSVEEAYMNTEAFF.

This clonotype was found many times. This beta chain appears as a stray read in a library generated for alpha chains; its size is not informative. This chain uses TRBV6-2 or TRBV6-3 with TRBJ2-3; D perhaps matches TRBD2 (7 bases). Germline-derived CDR1 and CDR2 are MNHEY and SVGEGT. Trimming shortened V by 11 bases and J by 2 bases, and 23 bases separated the two germline ends. This CDR3 has 16 amino acids. CDR3 DNA: TGTGCCGCCTCGGACAGACGGGGGGCCTACACAGATACGCAGTATTTT. Protein: CAASDRRGAYTDTQYF.

This clonotype was seen a handful of times. The size of this beta chain means little, since it is a stray read in a library made for alpha chains. The chain carries TRBV28 and TRBJ2-6; possible D gene TRBD2, 6 bases. The germline gives CDR1 MDHEN, CDR2 SYDVKM. Trimming left V 6 bases short and J 3 bases short, with 12 bases between. The CDR3 is made up of 15 amino acids. CDR3 nucleotides: TGTGCCAGCAGCCCCGAGGGAGGTGGGGCCAACGTCCTGACTTTC. This codes for CASSPEGGGANVLTF. The full variable domain, completed using reference TRBV28 and TRBJ2-6, is DVKVTQSSRYLVKRTGEKVFLECVQDMDHENMFWYRQDPGLGLRLIYFSYDVKMKEKGDIPEGYSVSREKKERFSLILESASTNQTSMYLCASSPEGGGANVLTFGAGSRLTVL.

Points on this clonotype: A much larger clone lies a single base off, so this may be a read error. This beta chain appears as a stray read in a library generated for alpha chains; its size is not informative. This chain links TRBV10-3 with TRBJ1-1; the D gene is possibly TRBD1 (5 bases). The germline CDR1 and CDR2 sequences are ENHRY and SYGVKD. CDR3 length equals 12 residues. The CDR3 bases are TGTGTCATCAGGGCTCGAAACACTGAAGCTTTCTTT. Residues: CVIRARNTEAFF.

This clonotype was found many times. Since the library was made to target alpha chains, this beta chain is a stray read and its abundance is not meaningful. The chain has TRBV7-9 and TRBJ1-3; D is perhaps TRBD1 (5 bases). This CDR3 has 19 amino acids. Trimming removed 0 bases at V and 0 bases at J, with 18 bases between. Germline assignment: CDR1 SEHNR and CDR2 FQNEAQ (reference sequence). The CDR3 region has the DNA TGTGCCAGCAGCTTAGCGCTAATGGGGACCGCGGGCTCTGGAAACACCATATATTTT. Protein product: CASSLALMGTAGSGNTIYF.

This clonotype was found many times. One end of the junction fails to match germline, which may point to a read error. Within a library made for alpha chains, this beta chain is off target, and its count is uninformative. This chain uses TRBV12-3 or TRBV12-4 with TRBJ1-5, with D hard to call. The CDR3 is 13 residues long. The CDR3 DNA sequence: TGTGCCAGCAGTGTCGCCGAGAATCGGCCCCAGCATTTT. It specifies CASSVAENRPQHF.

This clonotype was picked up many times. In a library made to pick up alpha chains, this beta chain is a stray read with a size that means little. The V gene is TRBV20-1, the J gene TRBJ2-3, with D tentatively TRBD1 (6 bases). The CDR3 spans 15 residues. V was trimmed by 6 bases and J by 3 bases, leaving 19 bases between them. Germline V gene lookup returns CDR1 DFQATT and CDR2 SNEGSKA (reference sequence). Here the CDR3 reads CSAEMTGRETDTQYF. The CDR3 DNA is TGCAGTGCCGAAATGACAGGAAGGGAGACAGATACGCAGTATTTT.

As for this clonotype: This beta chain was picked up by a library intended for alpha chains and is off target, so its count carries little meaning. The rearrangement links TRBV20-1 to TRBJ1-1; D not certain. There are 14 residues in the CDR3. Trimming cost V 4 bases and J 3 bases, with 15 bases left between them. Germline CDR1 and CDR2: DFQATT and SNEGSKA (reference sequence). The CDR3 region has the DNA TGCAGTGCTACGAGACCCGACCGGGACACTGAAGCTTTCTTT. The encoded protein is CSATRPDRDTEAFF.

This clonotype was seen repeatedly, ten times or more. This beta chain is an off-target read within a library intended for alpha chains, so its frequency means little. The chain has TRBV5-1 and TRBJ1-2, with 7 bases fitting TRBD1. The CDR3 runs to 14 residues. The V segment lost 7 bases and the J segment 8 bases; nucleotides outside the gene matches: 14. CDR1 SGHRS and CDR2 YFSETQ come from the germline V gene. Here the CDR3 reads CASGPDRPGVGYTF. In DNA, the CDR3 is TGCGCCAGCGGACCGGACAGGCCCGGCGTGGGCTACACCTTC.

This clonotype occurred many times. This beta chain is an unintended read in a library built for alpha chains; its size means little. The chain recombines TRBV7-2 with TRBJ2-7, with 8 bases lining up with TRBD1. V trimming: 3 bases; J trimming: 4 bases; junction bases outside the gene matches: 2. The CDR3 contains 13 residues. The germline gives CDR1 SGHTA, CDR2 FQGNSA. CDR3 in amino acids: CASSLDRVYEQYF. CDR3 nucleotides: TGTGCCAGCAGCTTGGACAGGGTTTACGAGCAGTACTTC.

This clonotype has at least ten counts. Since the library was made to target alpha chains, this beta chain is a stray read and its abundance is not meaningful. The V call is TRBV20-1, the J call TRBJ2-7; 7 bases match TRBD2. There are 13 residues in the CDR3. CDR1 and CDR2 (germline): DFQATT, SNEGSKA (reference sequence). CDR3 sequence reads: CSPRGESSYEQYF. CDR3 sequence (DNA): TGCAGCCCCCGGGGGGAGAGCTCCTACGAGCAGTACTTC.

In this sample, this clonotype turned up many times. A library prepared for alpha chains yielded this beta chain as an off-target read; its size is of little meaning. The genes are TRBV4-2 and TRBJ2-2; 8 bases are a match to TRBD2. Germline lookup yields CDR1 LGHNA and CDR2 YNFKEQ. The trim removed 6 bases at V and 5 bases at J, leaving 11 bases unmatched. The CDR3 length is 16 residues. The CDR3 sequence: CASSHSGIGGTGELFF. The CDR3 nucleotides read TGTGCCAGCAGTCATAGCGGGATAGGCGGGACCGGGGAGCTGTTTTTT.

This clonotype was seen many times. This beta chain is a stray sequence in a library constructed for alpha chains; its clone size is not meaningful. The chain carries TRBV11-3 and TRBJ2-5, with D possibly being TRBD1 (6 bases). Per the germline V gene, CDR1 is SGHNT and CDR2 is YENEEA. The length of the CDR3 is 13 residues. The V and J ends lost 3 bases and 4 bases respectively, with 9 bases between them. CDR3 residues: CASSLGAAETQYF. The CDR3 DNA reads TGTGCCAGCAGCTTGGGGGCCGCAGAGACCCAGTACTTC.

This clonotype was observed at least ten times. The library was built for alpha chains, so this beta chain is an off-target read and its size means little. The chain recombines TRBV30 with TRBJ2-2; 7 positions agree with TRBD1. CDR1 GTSNPN and CDR2 SVGIG come from the germline V gene (reference sequence). V lost 1 base, J lost 2 bases, and 7 bases stayed unmatched. The CDR3 contains 16 residues. The CDR3 nucleotides are TGTGCCTGGAGTGGCTTGGGGACAGTCAACACCGGGGAGCTGTTTTTT. This codes for CAWSGLGTVNTGELFF.

There are many counts of this clonotype. Because the library targeted alpha chains, this beta chain is an off-target read whose size means little. The J gene is TRBJ2-3, the V gene TRBV6-4, with D unclear. The V gene lost 6 bases and the J gene lost 1 base, with 14 bases spanning the gap. This CDR3 comprises 15 residues. Germline V gene data show CDR1 as MRHNA and CDR2 as SNTAGT. CDR3 in amino acids: CASSNGGPRTDTQYF. The CDR3 DNA follows: TGTGCCAGCAGCAACGGTGGGCCGCGCACAGATACGCAGTATTTT.

There are many counts of this clonotype. Because this beta chain is a stray read in a library intended to capture alpha chains, its abundance should not be given much weight. The chain has TRBV18 and TRBJ2-3; D uncertain. Germline assignment: CDR1 KGHSH and CDR2 LQKENI. The V end lost 6 bases, the J end lost 5 bases, and 6 bases lay between the germline ends. This CDR3 region has 11 residues. DNA for the CDR3: TGTGCCAGCTCTTCCCAAGATACGCAGTATTTT. Amino acids: CASSSQDTQYF.

This clonotype was recorded many times. The library was designed around alpha chains, so this beta chain is a stray read whose abundance carries little weight. This chain uses TRBV5-1 with TRBJ2-7; maybe TRBD2 (6 bases). The CDR3 sequence is 15 residues long. V was pared by 2 bases and J by 2 bases, with 14 bases between. CDR1 and CDR2 from the germline V gene are SGHRS and YFSETQ. Written as DNA, the CDR3 is TGCGCCAGCAGCTTCCTGGAAGCGGGCCCCTACGAGCAGTACTTC. This translates into CASSFLEAGPYEQYF.

This clonotype was seen repeatedly, ten times or more. A library prepared for alpha chains yielded this beta chain as an off-target read; its size is of little meaning. The CDR3 loop reads CASSLQGMLSYEQYF. Written as DNA, the CDR3 is TGCGCCAGCAGCCTACAGGGGATGCTTTCCTACGAGCAGTACTTC. V is TRBV5-1 and J is TRBJ2-7, with 7 positions matching TRBD1. The germline gives CDR1 SGHRS, CDR2 YFSETQ. V dropped 4 bases and J dropped 1; count of bases not matched to a gene: 8. This CDR3 contains 15 residues.

This clonotype came up many times. This beta chain is an off-target read within a library intended for alpha chains, so its frequency means little. The V and J genes are TRBV7-2 and TRBJ2-5, with 10 bases identical to TRBD1. CDR1 SGHTA and CDR2 FQGNSA come from the germline V gene. This CDR3 contains 16 residues. Trimming cost V 1 base and J 6 bases; bases outside gene matches: 8. DNA of the CDR3: TGTGCCAGCAGCTTAGGAATGGGGACAGGGGCTAAGACCCAGTACTTC. Protein sequence: CASSLGMGTGAKTQYF.

There are many counts of this clonotype. Because the library targeted alpha chains, this beta chain is an off-target read whose size means little. The chain combines TRBV6-2 or TRBV6-3 with TRBJ2-2; D may be TRBD1 or TRBD2 (5 bases each). V was cut by 6 bases and J by 0 bases, with 14 bases left in between. The germline V gene has CDR1 MNHEY and CDR2 SVGEGT. CDR3 length: 16 amino acids. CDR3 sequence (DNA): TGTGCCAGCAGCCTATCCGGGACGGCGAACACCGGGGAGCTGTTTTTT. This sequence encodes CASSLSGTANTGELFF.

This clonotype was recorded many times. Found in a library prepared for alpha chains, this beta chain is an off-target read, and its abundance has little meaning. The V and J genes are TRBV29-1 and TRBJ2-7, with D tentatively TRBD2 (5 bases). CDR1 is SQVTM and CDR2 is ANQGSEA in the germline V gene. V was shortened by 5 bases and J by 2 bases, with 7 bases between the two germline ends. CDR3 size: 11 residues. The CDR3 protein is CSVLGAYEQYF. CDR3 sequence (DNA): TGCAGCGTTTTGGGAGCCTACGAGCAGTACTTC.